The 8 T cell receptor beta chains presented below share a single source sample, sequenced in a study of identical twins. TCRdb re-analysed the 5' RACE reads in MiXCR, keeping a single row per CDR3 protein. The data hold hundreds of thousands of distinct CDR3 sequences, with roughly 20% observed a single time. These data are also associated with another study on T cells expressing NK-cell markers.

Sequenced: PBMCs. All receptors derive from a woman aged 18 to 35 in good health.

This clonotype has more than one count but fewer than ten. The chain carries TRBV20-1 and TRBJ2-3, with 9 nucleotides matching TRBD2. With 1 base clipped from V and 2 bases from J, the junction kept 7 bases outside the gene matches. From germline, CDR1 is DFQATT and CDR2 SNEGSKA (reference sequence). The CDR3 is 16 amino acids. CDR3 sequence: CSARVAGGRATDTQYF. As DNA, the CDR3 is TGCAGTGCTAGAGTGGCGGGAGGGCGAGCCACAGATACGCAGTATTTT.

This clonotype was observed a few times. The CDR3, as DNA: TGCGCCAGCAGCCAAATCCCCAGGGCCTATGGCTACACCTTC. Protein sequence: CASSQIPRAYGYTF. The genes are TRBV4-1 and TRBJ1-2, with D maybe TRBD1 (5 bases). The CDR3 runs to 14 residues. Germline assignment: CDR1 MGHRA and CDR2 YSYEKL. Between the trimmed V and J ends, which lost 2 bases and 4 bases, there was a span of 11 bases.

The chain combines TRBV13 with TRBJ2-5; D is unclear. CDR1 PRHDT and CDR2 FYEKMQ come from the germline V gene (reference sequence). The germline V and J ends were trimmed by 7 bases and 7 bases, with 16 bases remaining between them. The CDR3 runs 13 residues. This chain's CDR3 is CASTHTDRGTQYF. CDR3 nucleotides: TGTGCCAGCACCCATACGGACCGAGGGACCCAGTACTTC.

This clonotype was seen many times. The chain uses TRBV12-3 or TRBV12-4 and TRBJ2-2; possible D gene TRBD2, 5 bases. V was pared by 7 bases and J by 4 bases, with 13 bases between. This CDR3 is built from 14 residues. The CDR3 DNA follows: TGTGCCAGCAACATCCCGGGGTCCACCGGGGAGCTGTTTTTT. It is translated as CASNIPGSTGELFF.

This clonotype showed up just a few times. This chain links TRBV12-3 or TRBV12-4 with TRBJ2-7; 9 nucleotides align to TRBD1. After removal of 6 bases from V and 5 bases from J, the junction contained 5 bases not matched to a gene. The CDR3 consists of 13 residues. This chain's CDR3 is CASSGTGHHEQYF. CDR3 DNA: TGTGCCAGCAGCGGGACAGGGCACCACGAGCAGTACTTC.

The CDR3 DNA is TGTGCCAGCAGTACCACCGCGGCGGTGGGGCTCGGTGAGCAGTTCTTC. Residues: CASSTTAAVGLGEQFF. The chain uses TRBV2 and TRBJ2-1; weak D call: TRBD1 (5 bases). Germline CDR1 is SNHLY and CDR2 is FYNNEI. V dropped 5 bases and J dropped 9 bases, with 23 bases sitting between them. This CDR3 region has 16 residues.

This clonotype was recorded a few times. The rearrangement links TRBV20-1 to TRBJ2-3, with D possibly being TRBD2 (5 bases). CDR1 and CDR2 from the germline V gene are DFQATT and SNEGSKA (reference sequence). Trimming took 3 bases from V and 6 from J, leaving 16 bases between them. The CDR3 consists of 14 residues. The CDR3 loop is CSASRAGVADTQYF. DNA of the CDR3: TGCAGTGCTAGCCGTGCGGGTGTGGCCGATACGCAGTATTTT.

The rearrangement uses TRBV7-2 and TRBJ2-3; either TRBD1 or TRBD2 may supply D (5 bases each). V dropped 4 bases and J dropped 2 bases, with 13 bases sitting between them. The length of the CDR3 is 15 residues. CDR1 is SGHTA and CDR2 is FQGNSA in the germline V gene. The CDR3 spells CASSSLGTHTDTQYF. CDR3 in DNA: TGTGCCAGCAGCTCCCTAGGGACCCACACAGATACGCAGTATTTT.